One and the same sample provided the 9 T cell receptor beta chains below, sequenced in a study of blood T cell repertoires in COVID-19. Method: immunoSEQ multiplex PCR; TCRdb's copy keeps in-frame clones and lacks some. This table has around 100,000 clones, around 80% appearing once. Material for sequencing was peripheral blood. These receptors came from a man between 65 and 85 years old with active or convalescent COVID-19.

The chain employs TRBV10-3 and TRBJ1-1; 7 nucleotides agree with TRBD1. V was pared by 4 bases and J by 1 base, with 3 bases of the junction left unmatched. Germline loops: CDR1 ENHRY, CDR2 SYGVKD. CDR3 size: 14 residues. The CDR3 sequence: CAISGRDRNTEAFF. The CDR3 coding sequence is TGTGCCATCAGTGGCCGGGACAGGAACACTGAAGCTTTCTTT.

The chain has TRBV28 and TRBJ2-1, with D perhaps matching TRBD2 (5 bases). Germline lookup yields CDR1 MDHEN and CDR2 SYDVKM. The length of the CDR3 is 16 residues. V lost 8 bases to trimming and J lost 1 base, with 18 bases between them. The CDR3 DNA reads TGTGCCAGCGTAAATCGGGCGGGTGAATCCTACAATGAGCAGTTCTTC. Protein sequence: CASVNRAGESYNEQFF.

J is TRBJ1-3 and V is TRBV6-6; unclear D gene. Germline CDR1 reads MNHNY; CDR2 reads SVGAGI (reference sequence). The length of the CDR3 is 15 residues. V was shortened by 6 bases and J by 0 bases, with 12 bases between the two germline ends. CDR3 residues: CASRPRGTSGNTIYF. DNA of the CDR3: TGTGCCAGCAGGCCCCGGGGTACCTCTGGAAACACCATATATTTT.

This chain joins TRBV6-1 and TRBJ1-2, with D perhaps TRBD1 (6 bases). V was shortened by 1 base and J by 4 bases, with 10 bases between the two germline ends. Germline CDR1 is MNHNS and CDR2 is SASEGT. The CDR3 is 14 amino acids. The CDR3 spells CASSEVSGAYGYTF. CDR3 nucleotides: TGTGCCAGCAGTGAAGTCTCAGGGGCCTATGGCTACACCTTC.

The chain recombines TRBV5-5 with TRBJ1-2, with TRBD1 as a possible D gene (6 bases). The germline V gene has CDR1 SGHKS and CDR2 YYEKEE (reference sequence). Trimming stripped 0 bases from V and 8 bases from J, with 17 bases between. The length of the CDR3 is 15 residues. CDR3 sequence reads: CASSLAGGAHLGYTF. The CDR3 coding sequence is TGTGCCAGCAGCTTGGCGGGGGGGGCTCACCTCGGCTACACCTTC.

The chain joins TRBV7-9 to TRBJ1-5; the D gene is possibly TRBD1 (6 bases). The CDR3 runs to 13 residues. The V end was cut by 5 bases, the J end by 7 bases, with 12 bases between. The germline CDR1 and CDR2 sequences are SEHNR and FQNEAQ (reference sequence). In DNA, the CDR3 is TGTGCCAGCAGCCAAGGGGGGGAGCAGCCCCAGCATTTT. This translates into CASSQGGEQPQHF.

This clone was recorded once. The V gene is TRBV19, the J gene TRBJ1-5, with 8 bases identical to TRBD1. V lost 8 bases to trimming and J lost 1 base; unmatched junction nucleotides: 7. This CDR3 region has 15 residues. The V gene's germline CDR1 is LNHDA and CDR2 SQIVND (reference sequence). The CDR3 sequence is CASDTGGGSNQPQHF. The DNA for the CDR3 is TGTGCCAGTGATACAGGGGGGGGGAGCAATCAGCCCCAGCATTTT.

V usage is TRBV7-8 and J usage is TRBJ2-7; D is possibly TRBD1 (6 bases). Germline V gene data show CDR1 as SGHVS and CDR2 as FQNEAQ. The CDR3 spans 16 residues. Trimming cost V 4 bases and J 5 bases, with 21 bases left between them. The CDR3 sequence: CASSSTGLGLEDEQYF. CDR3 nucleotide sequence: TGTGCCAGCAGCTCTACAGGGTTGGGCTTGGAAGACGAGCAGTACTTC. Complete variable domain (other parts from reference TRBV7-8 and TRBJ2-7): GAGVSQSPRYKVAKRGQDVALRCDPISGHVSLFWYQQALGQGPEFLTYFQNEAQLDKSGLPSDRFFAERPEGSVSTLKIQRTQQEDSAVYLCASSSTGLGLEDEQYFGPGTRLTVT.

This clone was observed a handful of times. CDR3 coding DNA: TGTGCCAGCAGTCAGGGCGCGGACTATGGCTACACCTTC. This sequence encodes CASSQGADYGYTF. The chain employs TRBV25-1 and TRBJ1-2; perhaps TRBD1 as D (5 bases). The CDR3 spans 13 residues. CDR1 and CDR2 from the germline V gene are MGHDK and SYGVNS. Trimming took 5 bases from V and 3 from J, leaving 10 bases between them.